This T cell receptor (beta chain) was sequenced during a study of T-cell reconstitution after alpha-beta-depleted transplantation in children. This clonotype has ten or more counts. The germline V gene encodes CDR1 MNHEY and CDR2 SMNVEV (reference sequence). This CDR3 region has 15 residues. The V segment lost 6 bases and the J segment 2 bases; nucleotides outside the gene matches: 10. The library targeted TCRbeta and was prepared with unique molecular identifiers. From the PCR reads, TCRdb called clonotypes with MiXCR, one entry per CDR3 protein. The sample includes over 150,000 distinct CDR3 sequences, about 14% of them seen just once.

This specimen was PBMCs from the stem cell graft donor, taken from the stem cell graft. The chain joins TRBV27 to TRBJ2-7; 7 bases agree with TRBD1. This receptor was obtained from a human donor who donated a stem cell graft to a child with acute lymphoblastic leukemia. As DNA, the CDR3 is TGTGCCAGCAGCCACTATAGGGGGCCAACCTACGAGCAGTACTTC. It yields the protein CASSHYRGPTYEQYF.